This T cell receptor (beta chain) was sequenced during a study of T cells in localized non-small cell lung cancer. Whole-study results and caveats: Uninvolved adjacent lung showed higher T cell clonality than tumor. Higher blood T cell density went with longer overall survival.

V was trimmed by 3 bases and J by 4 bases, leaving 14 bases between them. The germline V gene encodes CDR1 MDHEN and CDR2 SYDVKM. This CDR3 has 15 residues. The repertoire was sequenced with immunoSEQ multiplex PCR; TCRdb's copy has only in-frame clones and lacks some. This table holds about 1,900 clones, under 30% found once. Concerning this clone itself: Its antigen remains unknown.

Sequenced here: normal lung tissue next to the tumor, sampled before any cancer treatment. The chain uses TRBV28 and TRBJ2-3; D uncertain. The TCR sequence derives from a woman between 35 and 70 years old with stage II lung adenocarcinoma. CDR3 DNA sequence: TGTGCCAGCAGTTTGGCGGCCTCATCCCCAGATACGCAGTATTTT. It is translated as CASSLAASSPDTQYF.